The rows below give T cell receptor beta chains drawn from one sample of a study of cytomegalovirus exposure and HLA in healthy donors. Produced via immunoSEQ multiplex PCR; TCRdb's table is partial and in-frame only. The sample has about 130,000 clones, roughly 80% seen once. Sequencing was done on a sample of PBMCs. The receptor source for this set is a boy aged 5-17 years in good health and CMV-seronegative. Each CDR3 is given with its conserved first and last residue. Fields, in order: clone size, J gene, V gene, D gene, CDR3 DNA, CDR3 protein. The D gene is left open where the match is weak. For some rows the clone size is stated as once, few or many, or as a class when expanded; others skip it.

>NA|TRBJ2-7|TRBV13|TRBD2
TGTGCCAGCAGCTTTTGGACGGGAGGTCCCTACGAGCAGTACTTC
CASSFWTGGPYEQYF
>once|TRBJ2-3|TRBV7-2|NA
TGTGCCAGCAGCCTCTTCGCGGAGGCAGATACGCAGTATTTT
CASSLFAEADTQYF
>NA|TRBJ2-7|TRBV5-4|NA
TGTGCCAGCAGCTTGGCCCTCAAGGGGGTGTCCGAGCAGTACTTC
CASSLALKGVSEQYF
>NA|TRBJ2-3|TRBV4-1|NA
TGCGCCAGCAGCCAAGCGGAAGCGGGCACAGATACGCAGTATTTT
CASSQAEAGTDTQYF
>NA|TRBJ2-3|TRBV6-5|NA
TGTGCCAGCAGGATATTAACAGGGTCGACAGATACGCAGTATTTT
CASRILTGSTDTQYF
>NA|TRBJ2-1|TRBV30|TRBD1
TGTGCCTGGGCTCGGGGACAGGGGCTCTACAATGAGCAGTTCTTC
CAWARGQGLYNEQFF
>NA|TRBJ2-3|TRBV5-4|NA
TGTGCCAGCAGCTCACAGGACTACACAGATACGCAGTATTTT
CASSSQDYTDTQYF
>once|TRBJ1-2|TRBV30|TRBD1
TGTGCCTGGAGCGGAGACAGGGGAAACTATGGCTACACCTTC
CAWSGDRGNYGYTF
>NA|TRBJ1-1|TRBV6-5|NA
TGTGCCAGCATCTTGGGCGAGGAAGCTTTCTTT
CASILGEEAFF
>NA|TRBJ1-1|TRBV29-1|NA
TGCAGCGTTCTGGCAGAATATATGAACACTGAAGCTTTCTTT
CSVLAEYMNTEAFF
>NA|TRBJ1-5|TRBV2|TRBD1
TGTGCCAGCAGTCGACAGGGGGCGGGTCAGCCCCAGCATTTT
CASSRQGAGQPQHF
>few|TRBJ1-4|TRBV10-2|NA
TGCGCCAGCAGGAGAGGTAACCTGGGAACTAATGAAAAACTGTTTTTT
CASRRGNLGTNEKLFF
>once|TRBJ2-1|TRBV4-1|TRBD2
TGCGCCAGCAGCCAAGAGGCGGGAGTCTACAATGAGCAGTTCTTC
CASSQEAGVYNEQFF
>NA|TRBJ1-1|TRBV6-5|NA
TGTGCCAGCAGTAACGGACAGAACACTGAAGCTTTCTTT
CASSNGQNTEAFF
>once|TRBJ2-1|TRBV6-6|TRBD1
TGTGCCAGCAGTTACCGTACAGGGGAATTAGACAATGAGCAGTTCTTC
CASSYRTGELDNEQFF
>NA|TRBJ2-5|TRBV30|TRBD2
TGTGCCTGGAGTGCCCTGGCCGCTAGGGAGGGAAAAGAGACCCAGTACTTC
CAWSALAAREGKETQYF
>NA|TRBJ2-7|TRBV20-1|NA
TGCAGTGCAACTGGGACTTACGAGCAGTACTTC
CSATGTYEQYF
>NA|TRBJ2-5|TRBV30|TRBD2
TGTGCCTGGAGTGCGGGACTAGCGAGGGAGACCCAGTACTTC
CAWSAGLARETQYF
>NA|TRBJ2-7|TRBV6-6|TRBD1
TGTGCCAGCAGTTTCACAGGGGATTCTTACGAGCAGTACTTC
CASSFTGDSYEQYF